This T cell receptor beta chain is drawn from a study of molecular identifiers for immune sequencing clone quantification. Study outcomes and limitations: Over 97% of effector molecules, but under 1% in naive cells, were held by clones with more than 20 RNA copies. Spike-in Jurkat TCR RNA from a single cell reportedly registered among about a million naive cells.

Based on a CD8+CD4-CCR7+CD45RA+ profile, naive CD8 T cells were sorted. The CDR3 totals 15 residues. Looked up from germline, CDR1 is LNHDA and CDR2 is SQIVND (reference sequence). The table lists this clonotype with a few counts. What it binds is not known. A read error may produce the germline difference seen at one junction end. Each CDR3 protein is one row after TCRdb ran MiXCR on the PCR reads. The sample lists about 640,000 distinct CDR3 sequences, about 20% occurring once. Sequenced material: naive CD8+ T cells from blood, with Jurkat cell RNA spiked in. Noted subset: FACS-sorted CD8+CD4-CCR7+CD45RA+ naive T cells. The chain combines TRBV19 with TRBJ2-3; TRBD2 matches 9 bases. The sequence was obtained from a human donor in good health. Some libraries in this study had Jurkat cell RNA spiked in. CDR3 amino acids: CARSMTSGFTDTQYF. CDR3 in DNA: TGTGCCCGTAGTATGACTAGCGGTTTCACAGATACGCAGTATTTT.